This TCR beta chain was identified during a study of vaccination and CD4 T cells after COVID-19. Study background: Overlapping spike peptides from SARS-CoV-2, HCoV-NL63, HCoV-OC43 and HCoV-229E served to stimulate the cells.

Treatment meaning: roughly 11-day PBMC culture with coronavirus spike peptide pools or control peptides (ViraFEST assay). CD4+ T cells of the unexposed donor were collected before the COVID-19 pandemic (2011-2018). At the Johns Hopkins FTIC core, DNA taken from cultured CD4+ T cells was sequenced by way of the Oncomine TCR Beta short-read assay. The authors extracted genomic DNA from cultured CD4+ T cells. TCRdb redid the calling of the PCR reads with MiXCR, one entry per CDR3 protein. The table has about 7,900 distinct CDR3 sequences, roughly 32% seen once. As to this clonotype: No antigen is known for it.

The CDR3 contains 14 residues. J gave up 2 bases and V 10 bases, and 11 bases lay outside the gene matches. The germline CDR1 and CDR2 sequences are MDHEN and SYDVKM. This chain uses TRBV28 with TRBJ2-7, with 7 bases fitting TRBD1. The clonotype originates from a human donor in good health. Sequencing input: CD4+ T cells from blood, cultured in vitro. DNA of the CDR3: TGTGCCAACAGATCGGGACAGTTCCCCTACGAGCAGTACTTC. This gives the protein CANRSGQFPYEQYF.